A single sample is the source of the 23 T cell receptor beta chains below, sequenced in a study of T cells in women clearing cervical HPV infection. Using immunoSEQ multiplex PCR, the repertoire was profiled, and TCRdb retains in-frame clones only, with some absent. The sample table includes roughly 30,000 clones. Input material: blood buffy coat. These TCRs come from a woman aged 18-70 years with a cervical HPV16 infection that either progressed to CIN3+ or cleared (not recorded which).

With regard to this clone: The read comes to an end 3 residues before the CDR3 does, leaving the germline J gene to fill in the end. This chain joins TRBV7-6 and TRBJ1-5; 7 positions agree with TRBD1. V lost 5 bases and J lost 6; bases outside the gene matches: 7. Germline V gene data show CDR1 as SGHVS and CDR2 as FNYEAQ. The CDR3 runs to 14 residues. The CDR3 spells CASSDGQEGQPQHF. The CDR3 bases that were read are TGTGCCAGCAGCGACGGACAGGAAGGTCAGCCC.

About this clone itself: The missing CDR3 end, 3 residues past where the read stops, is filled in from the germline J gene. This sequence joins TRBV7-2 and TRBJ2-7; no clear D gene. V was pared by 1 base and J by 3 bases, with 7 bases between. Germline V gene data show CDR1 as SGHTA and CDR2 as FQGNSA. The CDR3 consists of 13 residues. CDR3 region: CASSLDIRYEQYF. The CDR3 bases that were read are TGTGCCAGCAGCTTAGACATCCGCTACGAG.

Comments on this clone: The sequenced fragment ends 3 residues before the CDR3 boundary, so the rest is inferred from the germline J gene. The chain carries TRBV20-1 and TRBJ1-6; tentatively, D is TRBD1 (5 bases). The V gene's germline CDR1 is DFQATT and CDR2 SNEGSKA (reference sequence). V shed 6 bases and J shed 1 base, with 13 bases lying between them. This CDR3 contains 15 residues. The CDR3 protein is CSALGGGSYNSPLHF. The covered CDR3 bases are TGCAGTGCCCTGGGGGGGGGTTCCTATAATTCACCC.

Concerning this clone: The read finishes 3 residues shy of the CDR3 end, and the germline J gene is used to complete it. The chain is built from TRBV5-1 and TRBJ2-7; TRBD2 aligns across 9 bases. CDR1 and CDR2 (germline): SGHRS, YFSETQ. The V segment lost 4 bases and the J segment 2 bases; nucleotides outside the gene matches: 7. The CDR3 has 15 residues. This chain's CDR3 is CASSIHSGGTYEQYF. The CDR3 DNA, read in part, is TGCGCCAGCAGCATACATAGCGGGGGAACCTACGAG. The whole variable domain, filled in from reference TRBV5-1 and TRBJ2-7, reads KAGVTQTPRYLIKTRGQQVTLSCSPISGHRSVSWYQQTPGQGLQFLFEYFSETQRNKGNFPGRFSGRQFSNSRSEMNVSTLELGDSALYLCASSIHSGGTYEQYFGPGTRLTVT.

Details on this clone: The CDR3 is cut off 3 residues early in the read; its end comes from the germline J gene. The V gene is TRBV5-1, the J gene TRBJ1-2; D is possibly TRBD1 (6 bases). Germline CDR1 and CDR2: SGHRS and YFSETQ. V was pared by 7 bases and J by 7 bases, with 17 bases between. This CDR3 contains 13 residues. The sequenced CDR3 bases are TGCGCCAGCGGGCCCTGGGGGCGCGTTGGC. This gives the protein CASGPWGRVG. The whole CDR3 protein is CASGPWGRVGYTF.

On this clone itself: The CDR3 end is not reached by the read, which stops 3 residues before it; the germline J gene fills it in. The chain couples TRBV7-6 to TRBJ2-1; D possibly corresponds to TRBD2 (5 bases). V dropped 0 bases and J dropped 0 bases, with 12 bases sitting between them. The CDR3 covers 17 residues. Per the germline V gene, CDR1 is SGHVS and CDR2 is FNYEAQ. The CDR3 DNA, read in part, is TGTGCCAGCAGCTTAGCGCCGGAGCGGACCTCCTACAATGAG. It is translated as CASSLAPERTSYNE. In full, the CDR3 reads CASSLAPERTSYNEQFF.

As to this clone: The CDR3 end falls 3 residues outside the read, so it is completed with the germline J gene. The rearrangement joins TRBV7-6 to TRBJ2-7; D unclear. Germline V gene sequence: CDR1 SGHVS, CDR2 FNYEAQ. The CDR3 runs to 14 residues. V lost 1 base, J lost 2 bases, and 9 bases lay in between. CDR3 bases read: TGTGCCAGCAGCTTAGAGGTGGGCCCCTACGAG. Its translation is CASSLEVGPYE. In full, the CDR3 is CASSLEVGPYEQYF.

About this clone itself: The read terminates 3 residues ahead of where the CDR3 ends, so the germline J gene completes it. V is TRBV30 and J is TRBJ1-1, with a possible D match to TRBD1 (5 bases). Trimming stripped 5 bases from V and 0 bases from J, with 28 bases between. The CDR3 extends over 19 amino acids. CDR1 and CDR2 (germline): GTSNPN, SVGIG (reference sequence). The CDR3 here is CAWAPPPGKIRHMNTEAFF. CDR3 DNA (partial): TGTGCCTGGGCCCCCCCACCAGGGAAAATCCGACACATGAACACTGAA.

On this clone: The read finishes 3 residues shy of the CDR3 end, and the germline J gene is used to complete it. The chain has TRBV7-9 and TRBJ1-2; possibly TRBD1 for D (6 bases). This CDR3 has 15 amino acids. Looked up from germline, CDR1 is SEHNR and CDR2 is FQNEAQ (reference sequence). V lost 7 bases and J lost 6, with 21 bases in between. The covered CDR3 bases are TGTGCCAGCACCTTCCAATCAGGGGCTAAGGATGGC. Protein product: CASTFQSGAKDG. The whole CDR3 protein reads CASTFQSGAKDGYTF.

Remarks on this clone: Read sequence stops 3 residues before the CDR3 end, and the germline J gene provides the missing end. The chain links TRBV28 to TRBJ1-6; 10 nucleotides match TRBD1. With 6 bases clipped from V and 7 bases from J, the junction kept 12 bases outside the gene matches. The CDR3 is 17 residues long. Germline loops: CDR1 MDHEN, CDR2 SYDVKM. CDR3 DNA, as far as it was read: TGTGCCAGCAGGGAACGGACAGGGGGAAGGATGAATTCACCC. Its translation: CASRERTGGRMNSP. The complete CDR3 protein is CASRERTGGRMNSPLHF.

Comments on this clone: The read falls 3 residues short of the CDR3 end, and the missing part is taken from the germline J gene. V and J are TRBV4-1 and TRBJ2-4; D is unresolved. The CDR3 length is 13 residues. The V end lost 0 bases, the J end lost 6 bases, and 6 bases lay between the germline ends. The germline CDR1 and CDR2 sequences are MGHRA and YSYEKL. Partial CDR3 DNA: TGCGCCAGCAGCCAAGAACTCCCAAACATT. Its translation is CASSQELPNI. From start to end, the CDR3 is CASSQELPNIQYF.

A note on this clone: The CDR3 end falls 3 residues outside the read, so it is completed with the germline J gene. This rearrangement joins TRBV6-4 to TRBJ2-1, with D perhaps TRBD1 (5 bases). CDR1 MRHNA and CDR2 SNTAGT come from the germline V gene. The V end lost 0 bases, the J end lost 6 bases, and 6 bases lay between the germline ends. The CDR3 contains 13 residues. The CDR3: CASSDSTGNEQFF. CDR3 bases read: TGTGCCAGCAGTGACTCCACAGGCAATGAG.

A word on this clone: Read sequence stops 3 residues before the CDR3 end, and the germline J gene provides the missing end. The gene calls are TRBV28 and TRBJ2-1; 11 bases match TRBD2. Germline CDR1 reads MDHEN; CDR2 reads SYDVKM. The trim removed 8 bases at V and 8 bases at J, leaving 11 bases unmatched. The CDR3 is 15 residues long. This CDR3 reads CASSNPGTSGHEQFF. CDR3 bases read: TGTGCCAGCTCCAACCCCGGGACTAGCGGCCATGAG.

Turning to this clone: The read terminates 3 residues ahead of where the CDR3 ends, so the germline J gene completes it. The rearrangement uses TRBV20-1 and TRBJ2-7; 9 bases agree with TRBD1. Germline loops: CDR1 DFQATT, CDR2 SNEGSKA (reference sequence). This CDR3 contains 15 residues. V shed 5 bases, J shed 5 bases, and the junction held 13 bases outside the gene matches. Here the CDR3 reads CSASLPDRGVHEQYF. The CDR3 DNA, read in part, is TGCAGTGCTTCCCTCCCGGACAGGGGCGTCCACGAG.

On this clone itself: The CDR3 goes on 3 residues after the read ends, and that part is filled in from the germline J gene. The gene calls are TRBV6-1 and TRBJ1-6, with a tentative D call TRBD1 (5 bases). The CDR3 is made up of 13 amino acids. CDR1 and CDR2 (germline): MNHNS, SASEGT. The chain's CDR3 is CASSDGLGVTLHF. The CDR3 bases that were read are TGTGCCAGCAGTGACGGTCTAGGGGTCACC.

Regarding this clone: Read coverage stops 3 residues before the CDR3 terminus; the germline J gene supplies the remainder. The chain is built from TRBV5-1 and TRBJ1-1; 8 bases are a match to TRBD1. The CDR3 consists of 16 residues. With 4 bases clipped from V and 0 bases from J, the junction kept 8 bases outside the gene matches. CDR1 and CDR2 from the germline V gene are SGHRS and YFSETQ. The sequenced CDR3 bases are TGCGCCAGCAGCGAAGGGACAGGACAACTGAACACTGAA. The encoded protein is CASSEGTGQLNTE. The whole CDR3 sequence reads CASSEGTGQLNTEAFF.

About this clone: The read ends 3 residues early relative to the CDR3; the germline J gene fills the gap. The chain uses TRBV19 and TRBJ2-1, with TRBD2 identical over 9 bases. In germline, CDR1 is LNHDA, CDR2 SQIVND (reference sequence). V lost 7 bases, J lost 0 bases, and 10 bases stayed unmatched. This CDR3 has 17 amino acids. CDR3 bases read: TGTGCCAGTATCCGGAAGACTAGCGGTGGCTCCTACAATGAG. This encodes CASIRKTSGGSYNE. The full CDR3 sequence reads CASIRKTSGGSYNEQFF.

About this clone itself: Read data end 3 residues before the CDR3 end; the end is taken from the germline J gene. This rearrangement joins TRBV19 to TRBJ1-4, with TRBD1 matching over 9 bases. Germline assignment: CDR1 LNHDA and CDR2 SQIVND (reference sequence). V dropped 7 bases and J dropped 5; count of bases not matched to a gene: 5. The CDR3 has 14 amino acids. The covered CDR3 bases are TGTGCCAGTAATACCGGGACAGGGAATGAAAAA. The encoded protein is CASNTGTGNEK. The CDR3 reads in full as CASNTGTGNEKLFF.

Concerning this clone: Read data end 3 residues before the CDR3 end; the end is taken from the germline J gene. This chain uses TRBV7-9 with TRBJ1-2; the match to TRBD1 covers 8 bases. The CDR3 contains 14 residues. Germline V gene data show CDR1 as SEHNR and CDR2 as FQNEAQ (reference sequence). The CDR3 bases that were read are TGTGCCAGCAGCTTATCGTCAGGGGGCGGGGGC. Its translation is CASSLSSGGGG. The full CDR3 protein reads CASSLSSGGGGYTF.

This clone is identified as medium-sized from frequency. The read finishes 3 residues shy of the CDR3 end, and the germline J gene is used to complete it. Additional DNA sequences in this sample encode the identical CDR3. The chain links TRBV5-6 to TRBJ1-5; D not resolved. Germline CDR1 SGHDT, CDR2 YYEEEE. This CDR3 is built from 14 residues. V shed 0 bases and J shed 3 bases, with 7 bases lying between them. The CDR3 bases that were read are TGTGCCAGCAGCTTGGATAGCTCCAATCAGCCC. Translated, it gives CASSLDSSNQP. The complete CDR3 protein is CASSLDSSNQPQHF.

Concerning this clone: The read ends 3 residues before the CDR3 terminus; that terminus is restored from the germline J gene. The J gene is TRBJ1-2, the V gene TRBV7-9; the D gene is possibly TRBD1 (6 bases). Per the germline V gene, CDR1 is SEHNR and CDR2 is FQNEAQ (reference sequence). The CDR3 contains 12 residues. This CDR3 reads CASGGGTYDYTF. The DNA read from the CDR3 is TGTGCCAGCGGAGGGGGAACCTACGAC.

To note about this clone: The read finishes 3 residues shy of the CDR3 end, and the germline J gene is used to complete it. The V gene is TRBV20-1, the J gene TRBJ2-7; perhaps TRBD1 as D (5 bases). Trimming removed 4 bases from V and 0 bases from J, with 13 bases in between. CDR1 is DFQATT and CDR2 is SNEGSKA in the germline V gene (reference sequence). The CDR3 contains 14 residues. The covered CDR3 bases are TGCAGTGCTACCTACCGACAGAGCTCCTACGAG. This translates into CSATYRQSSYE. The complete CDR3 sequence is CSATYRQSSYEQYF.

Comments on this clone: The read comes to an end 3 residues before the CDR3 does, leaving the germline J gene to fill in the end. The chain joins TRBV18 to TRBJ1-2; D not resolved. CDR3 length: 12 residues. V lost 5 bases and J lost 7, with 11 bases in between. Per germline, CDR1 KGHSH and CDR2 LQKENI. The part of the CDR3 DNA that was read is TGTGCCAGCTCAGCCGATAGTGGTGGC. Its protein product is CASSADSGG. The entire CDR3 is CASSADSGGYTF.